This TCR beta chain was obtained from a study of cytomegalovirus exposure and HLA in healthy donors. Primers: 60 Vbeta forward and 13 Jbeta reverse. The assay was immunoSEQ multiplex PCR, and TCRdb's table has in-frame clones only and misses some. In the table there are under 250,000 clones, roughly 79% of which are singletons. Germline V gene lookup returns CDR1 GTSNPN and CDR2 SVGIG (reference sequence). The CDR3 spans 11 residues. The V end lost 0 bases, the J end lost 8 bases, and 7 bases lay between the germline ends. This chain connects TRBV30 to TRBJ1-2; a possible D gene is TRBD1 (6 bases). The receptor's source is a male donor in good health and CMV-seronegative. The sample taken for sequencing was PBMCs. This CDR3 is CAWSVQGGYTF. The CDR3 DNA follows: TGTGCCTGGAGTGTTCAGGGGGGCTACACCTTC.